This TCR beta chain is drawn from a study of STAT5B mutations in CD4+ large granular lymphocyte leukemia. Study outcomes and limitations: No patients shared main leukemic clonotypes, though about 25% appeared at low frequency elsewhere.

This clone was observed a few times. Its antigen is still unknown. Sequencing was performed with immunoSEQ multiplex PCR; in TCRdb, only in-frame clones are kept and a portion is missing. The profile shows about 32,000 clones, approximately 80% of them singletons. The specimen was CD4+ T cells from blood buffy coats. The TCR originated in a human donor in good health.

CDR3: CASSVGSGAGYTF. The CDR3 coding sequence is TGTGCCAGCAGCGTAGGTTCAGGGGCTGGCTACACCTTC. The V gene is TRBV9, the J gene TRBJ1-2, with D perhaps matching TRBD1 (6 bases). The CDR3 length is 13 residues. With 0 bases removed from V and 7 bases from J, the gap between germline ends came to 10 bases. In germline, CDR1 is SGDLS, CDR2 YYNGEE.